Below are 29 T cell receptor beta chains sequenced from a single sample in a study of blood T cells in healthy people across ages. Using a J-beta primer mix together with a sample-barcoded 5' primer, a second PCR was run for 7 to 11 cycles. TCRdb re-analysed the 5' RACE reads in MiXCR, keeping a single row per CDR3 protein. The sample yields about 720,000 distinct CDR3 sequences, about 24% seen once. The sequenced sample consisted of blood. Receptors originate from a man in his 70s in good health.

Only a few counts were recorded for this clonotype. The chain is built from TRBV6-1 and TRBJ1-2; 10 bases match TRBD1. There are 16 residues in the CDR3. The V segment lost 4 bases and the J segment 0 bases; nucleotides outside the gene matches: 5. Germline loops: CDR1 MNHNS, CDR2 SASEGT. This CDR3 is CASSGWTGGTNYGYTF. DNA for the CDR3: TGTGCCAGCAGTGGTTGGACAGGGGGGACTAACTATGGCTACACCTTC.

Only a few counts were recorded for this clonotype. The V call is TRBV20-1, the J call TRBJ2-3; D unclear. Germline V gene sequence: CDR1 DFQATT, CDR2 SNEGSKA (reference sequence). The CDR3 sequence is 16 residues long. V lost 0 bases to trimming and J lost 0 bases, with 13 bases between them. CDR3 amino acids: CSARDWRNASTDTQYF. The CDR3, as DNA: TGCAGTGCTAGAGATTGGCGAAACGCTAGCACAGATACGCAGTATTTT.

The rearrangement uses TRBV30 and TRBJ1-4; the match to TRBD1 covers 7 bases. CDR3 length: 14 residues. V lost 8 bases to trimming and J lost 5 bases; unmatched junction nucleotides: 11. The germline V gene has CDR1 GTSNPN and CDR2 SVGIG (reference sequence). The CDR3, as DNA: TGTGCCCTACGGACAGGAGGCGGCAATGAAAAACTGTTTTTT. It translates to CALRTGGGNEKLFF.

In its sample, this clonotype was seen a few times. The J gene is TRBJ1-1, the V gene TRBV3-1, with D unclear. The ends were cut back, 6 bases at V and 4 bases at J, with 15 bases in the middle. Looked up from germline, CDR1 is LGHDT and CDR2 is YNNKEL (reference sequence). CDR3 length: 14 amino acids. The DNA for the CDR3 is TGTGCCAGCAGGTCGGACCTACGTGGCACTGAAGCTTTCTTT. It is translated as CASRSDLRGTEAFF.

This chain connects TRBV6-5 to TRBJ1-5; perhaps TRBD1 as D (6 bases). The CDR3 sequence is 16 residues long. Per the germline V gene, CDR1 is MNHEY and CDR2 is SVGAGI. The V end lost 0 bases, the J end lost 6 bases, and 15 bases lay between the germline ends. The CDR3 protein is CASSYSRTERGQPQHF. CDR3 bases: TGTGCCAGCAGTTACTCCCGGACAGAACGGGGTCAGCCCCAGCATTTT.

This clonotype was picked up a small number of times. This chain joins TRBV18 and TRBJ2-4; possibly TRBD1 or TRBD2 for D (5 bases each). Per germline, CDR1 KGHSH and CDR2 LQKENI. This CDR3 is 13 amino acids long. The V and J ends lost 5 bases and 8 bases respectively, with 13 bases between them. CDR3 in amino acids: CASSGDLSDIQYF. The CDR3, as DNA: TGTGCCAGCTCAGGGGACCTCTCGGACATTCAGTACTTC.

This chain joins TRBV12-3 or TRBV12-4 and TRBJ1-2, with 7 bases lining up with TRBD1. This CDR3 has 14 residues. V lost 5 bases to trimming and J lost 0 bases; unmatched junction nucleotides: 3. The CDR3 is CASSGTASNYGYTF. The CDR3 region has the DNA TGTGCCAGCAGTGGGACAGCGTCTAACTATGGCTACACCTTC.

With regard to this clonotype: Relative to the germline gene, one junction end is altered; a read error may explain this. V is TRBV10-3 and J is TRBJ2-1, with 8 positions matching TRBD1. Germline CDR1 ENHRY, CDR2 SYGVKD. This CDR3 region has 15 residues. CDR3 region: CAIRFGDRPYNGQFF. CDR3 coding DNA: TGTGCCATCAGATTCGGGGACAGGCCCTACAATGGGCAGTTCTTC.

The sample holds many counts of this clonotype. The chain uses TRBV7-3 and TRBJ2-1; 10 bases agree with TRBD2. J gave up 4 bases and V 0 bases, and 6 bases lay outside the gene matches. CDR1 and CDR2 (germline): SGHTA, FQGTGA. The CDR3 spans 17 residues. As DNA, the CDR3 is TGTGCCAGCAGCTTAACGGCGCCAGCGGGAGGGTACAATGAGCAGTTCTTC. It encodes CASSLTAPAGGYNEQFF.

This rearrangement joins TRBV6-5 to TRBJ1-6, with 8 positions matching TRBD1. Per germline, CDR1 MNHEY and CDR2 SVGAGI. The CDR3 has 16 residues. V was clipped by 4 bases and J by 5 bases; unmatched bases: 7. The CDR3 protein is CASSFKDRANNSPLHF. CDR3 coding DNA: TGTGCCAGCAGTTTTAAGGACAGGGCCAATAATTCACCCCTCCACTTT.

This clonotype appeared many times. The V call is TRBV29-1, the J call TRBJ1-2; possible D gene TRBD1, 5 bases. Trimming took off 4 bases at V and 4 bases at J, with 10 bases between the two ends. The CDR3 totals 12 residues. Germline lookup yields CDR1 SQVTM and CDR2 ANQGSEA. DNA of the CDR3: TGCAGCGTTGTAGGGACTATCTATGGCTACACCTTC. Amino acid sequence: CSVVGTIYGYTF.

J is TRBJ2-1 and V is TRBV19; D uncertain. V lost 3 bases and J lost 5, with 8 bases in between. Germline V gene sequence: CDR1 LNHDA, CDR2 SQIVND (reference sequence). The CDR3 length is 13 residues. The CDR3 spells CASSIGYHNEQFF. The DNA of the CDR3 is TGTGCCAGTAGTATCGGTTACCACAATGAGCAGTTCTTC.

This clonotype was counted only a few times. This rearrangement joins TRBV27 to TRBJ2-3; D remains ambiguous. Looked up from germline, CDR1 is MNHEY and CDR2 is SMNVEV (reference sequence). Between the trimmed V and J ends, which lost 4 bases and 2 bases, there was a span of 16 bases. The length of the CDR3 is 16 residues. CDR3 DNA sequence: TGTGCCAGCAGTTCCCCCCGCGGCGCCGACACAGATACGCAGTATTTT. Translation: CASSSPRGADTDTQYF.

This clonotype has only a few counts. V gene TRBV7-2 combines with J gene TRBJ2-6, with 9 bases identical to TRBD1. The V gene end was trimmed by 5 bases and the J gene end by 2 bases; junction bases not matched to a gene: 7. This CDR3 has 17 residues. Looked up from germline, CDR1 is SGHTA and CDR2 is FQGNSA. The CDR3 DNA sequence: TGTGCCAGCAGCCCCGGGACAGGGAACACTGGGGCCAACGTCCTGACTTTC. This sequence encodes CASSPGTGNTGANVLTF. Supplemented by reference TRBV7-2 and TRBJ2-6, the full variable domain reads GAGVSQSPSNKVTEKGKDVELRCDPISGHTALYWYRQSLGQGLEFLIYFQGNSAPDKSGLPSDRFSAERTGGSVSTLTIQRTQQEDSAVYLCASSPGTGNTGANVLTFGAGSRLTVL.

The chain couples TRBV5-1 to TRBJ1-6; D not certain. V gave up 0 bases and J gave up 7 bases, with 8 bases separating them. The V gene's germline CDR1 is SGHRS and CDR2 YFSETQ. The CDR3 has 14 residues. CDR3 region: CASSLAGSNSPLHF. As DNA, the CDR3 is TGCGCCAGCAGCTTGGCCGGCTCCAATTCACCCCTCCACTTT.

With respect to this clonotype: A read error may produce the germline difference seen at one junction end. This chain joins TRBV12-3 or TRBV12-4 and TRBJ2-3; D unresolved. The CDR3 covers 11 residues. CDR3: CASSSTDTRYF. As DNA, the CDR3 is TGTGCCAGCTCAAGCACAGATACGCGGTATTTT.

This rearrangement joins TRBV27 to TRBJ1-2; 9 bases fit TRBD1. V lost 5 bases and J lost 8; bases outside the gene matches: 9. CDR3 size: 14 residues. The germline gives CDR1 MNHEY, CDR2 SMNVEV (reference sequence). Here the CDR3 DNA reads TGTGCCAGCAGTAGAATACAGGGGGCCGTCGGCTACACCTTC. Amino acids: CASSRIQGAVGYTF.

There are a few counts of this clonotype. The rearrangement joins TRBV12-3 or TRBV12-4 to TRBJ1-2, with 7 bases lining up with TRBD1. This CDR3 spans 14 amino acids. The J segment lost 8 bases and the V segment lost 6 bases, leaving 12 bases of the junction unmatched. The DNA for the CDR3 is TGTGCCAGCAGGACGGACAGGCGGTTGGGGGGCTACACCTTC. This translates into CASRTDRRLGGYTF.

The V call is TRBV30, the J call TRBJ2-5; 11 bases map to TRBD1. The CDR3 has 13 residues. Losses at the gene ends were 5 bases for V and 2 bases for J; bases not matched to a gene: 1. Germline CDR1 GTSNPN, CDR2 SVGIG (reference sequence). The CDR3, as DNA: TGTGCCTGGGGGACAGGGGGTCAAGAGACCCAGTACTTC. Residues: CAWGTGGQETQYF.

This chain connects TRBV7-2 to TRBJ2-7; D unclear. The J call may be wrong; the DNA end is better matched by TRBJ2-5. There are 15 residues in the CDR3. CDR1 is SGHTA and CDR2 is FQGNSA in the germline V gene. CDR3 residues: CASSLAGFTQETQYF. CDR3 in DNA: TGTGCCAGCAGCTTGGCCGGATTCACTCAAGAGACCCAGTACTTC.

This chain links TRBV12-3 or TRBV12-4 with TRBJ1-6, with D perhaps TRBD1 (5 bases). V was cut by 3 bases and J by 9 bases, with 18 bases left in between. This CDR3 has 16 residues. In DNA, the CDR3 is TGTGCCAGCAGTTTGGGACGGGGTCGAAATTTTTCACCCCTCCACTTT. Protein: CASSLGRGRNFSPLHF.

Concerning this clonotype: The junction does not match germline at one end; this may be a read error. The chain has TRBV29-1 and TRBJ2-7, with TRBD2 identical over 10 bases. The V gene's germline CDR1 is SQVTM and CDR2 ANQGSEA. This CDR3 is 14 amino acids long. Here the CDR3 reads CSVLGTSEPYEQYF. The CDR3 DNA sequence: TGCAGCGTCCTCGGGACTAGCGAGCCCTACGAGCAGTACTTT.

This clonotype was seen more than once but under ten times. An end of the junction does not agree with germline; a read error may underlie this. This chain links TRBV24-1 with TRBJ2-7; possible D gene TRBD2, 8 bases. The CDR3 covers 14 residues. Germline V lookup: CDR1 KGHDR, CDR2 SFDVKD. The CDR3 here is CATSSGGGSYGQYF. Here the CDR3 DNA reads TGTGCCACCAGTTCGGGAGGGGGCTCCTACGGGCAGTACTTC.

The chain employs TRBV6-4 and TRBJ1-4; 7 bases are shared with TRBD1. The CDR3 spans 14 residues. CDR1 MRHNA and CDR2 SNTAGT come from the germline V gene. The V segment lost 9 bases and the J segment 7 bases; nucleotides outside the gene matches: 11. The CDR3 is CASTTGEGIEKLFF. CDR3 DNA: TGTGCCAGTACCACAGGGGAAGGGATTGAAAAACTGTTTTTT.

The V gene is TRBV20-1, the J gene TRBJ1-4; 7 bases are shared with TRBD1. Germline CDR1 is DFQATT and CDR2 is SNEGSKA (reference sequence). Germline trimming cut 5 bases from V and 4 bases from J; bases unmatched to any gene: 7. The CDR3 loop spans 14 amino acids. Written as DNA, the CDR3 is TGCAGTGCTCCCAGGGGGGGCCTTAATGAAAAACTGTTTTTT. This sequence encodes CSAPRGGLNEKLFF.

This clonotype was detected a few times. A much larger clonotype is one base distant, so this may be a read error. The chain is built from TRBV20-1 and TRBJ2-7; the D gene is possibly TRBD1 (5 bases). This CDR3 comprises 14 residues. Germline V gene data show CDR1 as DFQATT and CDR2 as SNEGSKA (reference sequence). Trimming removed 8 bases at V and 0 bases at J, with 17 bases between. CDR3 in DNA: TGCAGTACTACTTCCAGGGAAAGCTCCTACGAGCAGTACGTC. It specifies CSTTSRESSYEQYV.

The chain employs TRBV28 and TRBJ1-1; D perhaps matches TRBD1 (6 bases). The CDR3 is 14 residues long. Trimming shortened V by 10 bases and J by 0 bases, and 15 bases separated the two germline ends. The germline gives CDR1 MDHEN, CDR2 SYDVKM. This chain's CDR3 is CAISSTGMNTEAFF. The CDR3, as DNA: TGTGCCATCTCCTCTACAGGGATGAACACTGAAGCTTTCTTT.

This clonotype has only a few counts. The chain employs TRBV20-1 and TRBJ1-2, with TRBD1 identical over 9 bases. V dropped 5 bases and J dropped 5; count of bases not matched to a gene: 12. This CDR3 region has 15 residues. Germline values: CDR1 DFQATT, CDR2 SNEGSKA (reference sequence). This CDR3 reads CSAYGTGIYSYGYTF. The CDR3, as DNA: TGCAGTGCTTACGGGACAGGGATTTACTCTTATGGCTACACCTTC.

In its sample, this clonotype was seen a few times. V is TRBV7-3 and J is TRBJ2-2; tentatively, D is TRBD1 (5 bases). Germline-derived CDR1 and CDR2 are SGHTA and FQGTGA. CDR3 length: 13 amino acids. The V and J ends lost 5 bases and 5 bases respectively, with 9 bases between them. In DNA form, the CDR3 reads TGTGCCAGCAGCCTCCACAGGACCGGGGAGCTGTTTTTT. This gives the protein CASSLHRTGELFF.